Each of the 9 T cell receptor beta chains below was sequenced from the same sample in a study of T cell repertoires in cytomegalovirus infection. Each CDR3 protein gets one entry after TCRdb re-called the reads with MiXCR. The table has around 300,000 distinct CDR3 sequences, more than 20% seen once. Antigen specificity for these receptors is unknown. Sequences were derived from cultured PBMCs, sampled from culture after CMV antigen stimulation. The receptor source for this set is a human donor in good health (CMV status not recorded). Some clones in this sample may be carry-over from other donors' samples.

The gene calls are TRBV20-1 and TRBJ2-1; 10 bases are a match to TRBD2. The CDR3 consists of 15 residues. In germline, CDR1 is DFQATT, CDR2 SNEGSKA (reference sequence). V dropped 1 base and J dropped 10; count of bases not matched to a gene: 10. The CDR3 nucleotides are TGCAGTGCTAGAGTGGGGACTAGCGCGGGGAAAGAGCAGTTCTTC. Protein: CSARVGTSAGKEQFF.

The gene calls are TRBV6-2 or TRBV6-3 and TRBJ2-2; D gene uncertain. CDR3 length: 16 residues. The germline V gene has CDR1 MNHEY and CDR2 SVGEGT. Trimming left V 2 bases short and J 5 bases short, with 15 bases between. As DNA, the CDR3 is TGTGCCAGCAGTTACCCACCCCGAGGTGGGACCGGGGAGCTGTTTTTT. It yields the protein CASSYPPRGGTGELFF.

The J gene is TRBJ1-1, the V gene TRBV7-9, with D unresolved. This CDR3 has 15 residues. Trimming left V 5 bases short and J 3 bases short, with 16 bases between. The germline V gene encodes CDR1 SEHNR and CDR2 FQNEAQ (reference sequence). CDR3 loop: CASSPPEGLDTEAFF. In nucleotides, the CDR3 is TGTGCCAGCAGCCCTCCTGAAGGACTCGACACTGAAGCTTTCTTT.

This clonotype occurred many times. The CDR3, as DNA: TGTGCCAGCAGTCCCCCGGGACACCCGACCCAGTACTTC. This codes for CASSPPGHPTQYF. The chain uses TRBV6-5 and TRBJ2-5, with D possibly being TRBD1 (6 bases). This CDR3 has 13 amino acids. Trimming left V 5 bases short and J 7 bases short, with 14 bases between. Germline V lookup: CDR1 MNHEY, CDR2 SVGAGI.

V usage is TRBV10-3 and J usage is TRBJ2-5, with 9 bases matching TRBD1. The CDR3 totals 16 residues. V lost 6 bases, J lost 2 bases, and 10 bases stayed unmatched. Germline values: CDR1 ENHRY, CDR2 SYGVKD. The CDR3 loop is CAISRSSDRGQETQYF. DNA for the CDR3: TGTGCCATCAGCAGATCGTCGGACAGGGGACAAGAGACCCAGTACTTC.

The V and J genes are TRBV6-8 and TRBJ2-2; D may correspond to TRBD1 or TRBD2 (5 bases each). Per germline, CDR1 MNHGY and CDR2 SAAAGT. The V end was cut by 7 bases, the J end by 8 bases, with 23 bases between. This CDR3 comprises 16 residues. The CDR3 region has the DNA TGTGCCAGCAATAAAAGAGCCGGGACCCTTATTGGGGAGCTGTTTTTT. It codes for CASNKRAGTLIGELFF.

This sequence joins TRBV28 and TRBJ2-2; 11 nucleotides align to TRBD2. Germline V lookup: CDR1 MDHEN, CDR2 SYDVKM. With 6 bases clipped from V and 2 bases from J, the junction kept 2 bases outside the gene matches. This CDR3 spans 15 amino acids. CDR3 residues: CASRTSGTNTGELFF. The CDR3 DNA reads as TGTGCCAGCAGGACTAGCGGGACCAACACCGGGGAGCTGTTTTTT.

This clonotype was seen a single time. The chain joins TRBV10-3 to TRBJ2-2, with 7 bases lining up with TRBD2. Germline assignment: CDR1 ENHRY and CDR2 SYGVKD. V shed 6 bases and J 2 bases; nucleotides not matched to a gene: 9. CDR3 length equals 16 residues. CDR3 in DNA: TGTGCCATCAGAACCCCGGGACTACCAAACACCGGGGAGCTGTTTTTT. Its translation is CAIRTPGLPNTGELFF.

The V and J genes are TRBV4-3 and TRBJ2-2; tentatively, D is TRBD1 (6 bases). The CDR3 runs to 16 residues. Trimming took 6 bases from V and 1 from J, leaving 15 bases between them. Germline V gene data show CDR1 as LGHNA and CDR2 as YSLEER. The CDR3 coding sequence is TGCGCCAGCAGTCCGACCGGGACAAAGAACACCGGGGAGCTGTTTTTT. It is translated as CASSPTGTKNTGELFF.